A single count supports the clone carrying this T cell receptor (beta chain). This sample is part of a study of blood T cell repertoires in COVID-19. Study in general: Both acute and convalescent COVID-19 samples were obtained from the United States, Italy and Spain.

Authors' analysis steps: The authors estimated nucleated cell counts from reference gene primer amplification. Repertoires were generated with immunoSEQ multiplex PCR, while TCRdb's copy carries only in-frame clones and drops some. V and J calls and clone size follow that table, whereas D and trimming were derived from the DNA. Of some 350,000 clones in the sample, more than 80% were seen once. Recruited during active infection, patients (from Seattle) were subsequently followed longitudinally. The sequencing sample was made of peripheral blood. The sequence derives from a woman younger than 45 with COVID-19, enrolled during active disease.

Here the CDR3 DNA reads TGTGCCCACTCGAGCACCGGGGACACTGAAGCTTTCTTT. It encodes CAHSSTGDTEAFF. The chain joins TRBV30 to TRBJ1-1, with D unclear. CDR3 length equals 13 residues. Germline V lookup: CDR1 GTSNPN, CDR2 SVGIG (reference sequence). Trimming took 8 bases from V and 3 from J, leaving 16 bases between them.